This T cell receptor beta chain was captured by sequencing in a study of T cells in Graves' hyperthyroidism and ophthalmopathy. Study overall: Blood from the periphery was taken at initial diagnosis, before any treatment. Study results and caveats: Blood also showed most of the thyroid clonotypes that were expanded above 0.001.

This CDR3 region has 14 residues. Looked up from germline, CDR1 is SQVTM and CDR2 is ANQGSEA. V was clipped by 2 bases and J by 5 bases, with 15 bases between them. RNA transcripts yielded amplified TCR beta CDR3 regions. Carried out on the TCR CDR3, a first-round RT-PCR used the HTBI primer set. One entry per CDR3 protein results from TCRdb running MiXCR on the multiplex PCR reads. The sample yields around 570,000 distinct CDR3 sequences, just under 20% seen once. With regard to this clonotype: Antigen specificity is unknown.

Disease duration was under 3 months in the ophthalmopathy patients, who also had a Clinical Activity Score of at least 3 and a NOSPECS grade of at least 4. PBMCs were sourced from more than 9 ml fresh peripheral blood. This TCR was sampled from a man aged 40-49 years with Graves' ophthalmopathy. V and J are TRBV29-1 and TRBJ1-1; D gene unclear. Sample: blood. The chain's CDR3 is CSVEPKLRRTEAFF. The CDR3 DNA is TGCAGCGTTGAACCAAAACTCCGAAGAACTGAAGCTTTCTTT.